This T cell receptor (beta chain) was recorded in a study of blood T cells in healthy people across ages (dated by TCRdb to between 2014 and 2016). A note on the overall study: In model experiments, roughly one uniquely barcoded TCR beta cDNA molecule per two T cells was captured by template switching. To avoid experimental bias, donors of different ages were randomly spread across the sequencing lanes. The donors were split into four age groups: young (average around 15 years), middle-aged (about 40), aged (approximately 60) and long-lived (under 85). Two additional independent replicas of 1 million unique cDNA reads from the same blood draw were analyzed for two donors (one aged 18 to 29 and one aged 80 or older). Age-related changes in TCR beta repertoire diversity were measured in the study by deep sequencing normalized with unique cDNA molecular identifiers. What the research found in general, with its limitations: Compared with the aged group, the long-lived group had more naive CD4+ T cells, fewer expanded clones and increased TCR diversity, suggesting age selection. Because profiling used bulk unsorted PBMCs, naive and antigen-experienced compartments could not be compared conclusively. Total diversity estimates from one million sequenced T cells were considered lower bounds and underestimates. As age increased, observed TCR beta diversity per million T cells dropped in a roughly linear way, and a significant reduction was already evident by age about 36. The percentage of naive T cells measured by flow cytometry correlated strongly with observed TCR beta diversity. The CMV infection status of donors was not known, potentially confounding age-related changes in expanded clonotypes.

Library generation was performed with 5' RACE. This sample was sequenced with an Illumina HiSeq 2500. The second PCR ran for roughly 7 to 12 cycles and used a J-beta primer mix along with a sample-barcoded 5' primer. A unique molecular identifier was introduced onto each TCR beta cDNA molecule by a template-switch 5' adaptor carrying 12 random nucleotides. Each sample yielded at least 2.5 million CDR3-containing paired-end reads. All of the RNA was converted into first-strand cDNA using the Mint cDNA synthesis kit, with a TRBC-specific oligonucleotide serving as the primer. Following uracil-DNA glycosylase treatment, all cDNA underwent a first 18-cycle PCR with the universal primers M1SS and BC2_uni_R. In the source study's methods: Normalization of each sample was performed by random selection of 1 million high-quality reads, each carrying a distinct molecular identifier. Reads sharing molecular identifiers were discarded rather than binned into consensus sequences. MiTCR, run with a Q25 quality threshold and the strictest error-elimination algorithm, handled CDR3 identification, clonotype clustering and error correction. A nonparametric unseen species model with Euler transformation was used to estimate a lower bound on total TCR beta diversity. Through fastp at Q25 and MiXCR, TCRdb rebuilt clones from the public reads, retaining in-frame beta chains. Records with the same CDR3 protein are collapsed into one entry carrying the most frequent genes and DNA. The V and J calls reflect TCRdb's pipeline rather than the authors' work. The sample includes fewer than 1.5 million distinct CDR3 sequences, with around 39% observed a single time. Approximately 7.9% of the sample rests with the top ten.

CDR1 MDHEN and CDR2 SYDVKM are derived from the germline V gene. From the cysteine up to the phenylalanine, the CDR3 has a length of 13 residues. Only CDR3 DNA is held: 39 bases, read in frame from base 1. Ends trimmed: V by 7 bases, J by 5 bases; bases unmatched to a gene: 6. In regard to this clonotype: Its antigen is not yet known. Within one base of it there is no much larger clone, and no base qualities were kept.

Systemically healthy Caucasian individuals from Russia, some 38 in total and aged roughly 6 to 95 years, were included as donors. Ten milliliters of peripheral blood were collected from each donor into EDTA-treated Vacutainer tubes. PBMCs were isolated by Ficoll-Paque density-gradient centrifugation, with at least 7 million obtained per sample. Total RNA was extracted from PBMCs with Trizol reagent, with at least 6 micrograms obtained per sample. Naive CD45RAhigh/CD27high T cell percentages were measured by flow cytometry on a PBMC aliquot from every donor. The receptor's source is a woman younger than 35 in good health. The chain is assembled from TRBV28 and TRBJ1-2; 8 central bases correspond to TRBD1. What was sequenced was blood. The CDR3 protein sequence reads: CASNSGGWYGYTF. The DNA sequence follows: TGTGCCAGCAATTCAGGGGGCTGGTATGGCTACACCTTC.